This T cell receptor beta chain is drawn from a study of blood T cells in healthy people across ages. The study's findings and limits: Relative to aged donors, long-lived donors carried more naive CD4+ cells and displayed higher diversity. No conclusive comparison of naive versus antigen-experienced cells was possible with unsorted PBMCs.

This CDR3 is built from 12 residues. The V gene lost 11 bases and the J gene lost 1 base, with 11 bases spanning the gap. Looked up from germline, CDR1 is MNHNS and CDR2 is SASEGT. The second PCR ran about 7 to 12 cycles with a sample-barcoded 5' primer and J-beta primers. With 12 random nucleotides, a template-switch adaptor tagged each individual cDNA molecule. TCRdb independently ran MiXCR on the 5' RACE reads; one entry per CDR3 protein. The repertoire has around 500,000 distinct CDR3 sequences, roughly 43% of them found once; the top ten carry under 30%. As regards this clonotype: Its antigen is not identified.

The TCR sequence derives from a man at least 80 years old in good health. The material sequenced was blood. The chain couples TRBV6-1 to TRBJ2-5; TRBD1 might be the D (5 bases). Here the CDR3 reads CAVRVGQETQYF. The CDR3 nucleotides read TGTGCCGTCAGGGTGGGCCAAGAGACCCAGTACTTC.